This TCR beta chain was retrieved from a study of identical twins (dated by TCRdb to about 2016). About the full investigation: To test whether fetal clonotypes persist, the study used deep sequencing on TCR alpha and beta repertoires from monozygotic twins, unrelated adults of various ages, and cord blood. To rule out contamination, the twin experiments were replicated at different times with different library preparation protocols. The investigation overall reported the following: Out-of-frame TCR alpha sharing in monozygotic twins was systematically underestimated by recombination models, whereas sharing between unrelated individuals was in agreement with the recombination models. Because the same donors could not be followed over many years, conclusions were based on cross-sectional statistical analysis. The excess sharing between twins in beta out-of-frame sequences was weaker because fewer shared sequences reduced the signal-to-noise ratio. Invariant T cells such as MAIT and iNKT could partly confound zero-insertion analyses, although diverse VJ usage argued against such confounding for most clonotypes. Compared with coincidental sharing between unrelated individuals, out-of-frame TCR alpha sequences shared between twins showed an excess of sequences with low generation probability. Abundant cord blood beta clonotypes had fewer insertions, young adult naive repertoires showed a similar but weaker trend, and memory repertoires showed no such trend.

Trimmed from V: 5 bases; trimmed from J: 0 bases; junction bases lacking a gene match: 3. The cysteine opens and the phenylalanine closes a CDR3 of 15 amino acids. Just CDR3 DNA is preserved here, 45 bases in frame from base 1. Looking up the germline V gene (reference sequence) yields CDR1 DFQATT and CDR2 SNEGSKA. This clonotype was found many times. This clone's antigen is unknown. It has no much larger one-base neighbor in the sample; base qualities were not kept. The protocol used for the library was 5' RACE. The listed sequencing device is Illumina HiSeq 2000. A universal primer binding site was introduced by template switching, and a unique molecular identifier was present in the final cDNA, enabling accurate counting of TCR cDNA molecules. First-strand cDNA for TCR alpha and beta chains was synthesized from specific primers in the conserved constant-segment region. To control for contamination, every cDNA library was double barcoded, receiving both a SMART-Mk sample barcode and Illumina barcodes. TruSeq adapter sequences, together with Illumina sample barcodes, were added in two successive PCR steps. Sequencing of the TCR alpha and beta cDNA libraries was done on the Illumina HiSeq platform using custom primers. On the study's bioinformatics: Unique molecular identifiers were extracted from raw reads with MiGEC, and CDR3 positions were determined with MiXCR. For each individual, recombination models were inferred using an EM algorithm with the repgenHMM and IGoR tools. The analysis of shared clonotypes was done with the tcR package in R, with sharing normalized by the product of cloneset sizes. Out-of-frame nonproductive sequences were analyzed to study raw recombination free of thymic and clonal selection effects. TCRdb's own reprocessing of the public reads used fastp at Q25 and MiXCR and kept productive beta chains. Rows matching on CDR3 protein sequence are summarized as one entry with the most common DNA and genes. TCRdb, not the original authors, processed these V and J calls. In this sample the table shows 250,000 to 350,000 distinct CDR3 sequences, more than 6.5% of which occur a single time. Together, the top ten hold about 2.1% of the sample.

Every donor in the study was a healthy Caucasian. The twin cohort comprised three pairs of female monozygotic twins, all aged about 18 to 29 years. Miltenyi CD45RO+ enrichment and human naive T-cell isolation kits were used to isolate memory (CD45RO+) and naive T cells from PBMC. Another study also made use of these data, one on yellow fever vaccine responses in identical twins. Drawing on the second study: According to the authors, the vaccine-induced T cell response in identical twins seemed to be partly convergent and partly specific to each individual. In the study, vaccine-responding T cell clones were precisely tracked in identical twins.

The sequencing sample was made of memory (CD45RO+) T cells sorted from blood. Interpreted using the paper, the cell subset or site label stands for: CD45RO+ enriched T cells. The TCR originated in a young woman in good health. This receptor chain uses TRBV20-1 and TRBJ2-1; 11 junctional bases match TRBD2. The nucleotides are TGCAGTGCTCCTAGCGGGGGGCGCTCCTACAATGAGCAGTTCTTC. Translation gives CSAPSGGRSYNEQFF.